The 21 T cell receptor beta chains below come from one sample, sequenced in a study of blood T cells in healthy people across ages. It was with a sample-barcoded 5' primer and a J-beta primer mix that a second PCR of roughly 7 to 11 cycles was run. TCRdb ran MiXCR on the 5' RACE reads and lists one entry per CDR3 protein. The sample yields about 770,000 distinct CDR3 sequences, more than 40% seen once. The sequenced sample was blood. The receptors were gathered from a man aged 60-69 years in good health.

The chain carries TRBV11-2 and TRBJ2-3, with TRBD1 matching over 10 bases. Germline CDR1 and CDR2: SGHAT and FQNNGV. This CDR3 has 16 amino acids. The V segment lost 1 base and the J segment 5 bases; nucleotides outside the gene matches: 6. In nucleotides, the CDR3 is TGTGCCAGCAGCTTAGGTGTGGGACAGGGGATAGATACGCAGTATTTT. Translating gives CASSLGVGQGIDTQYF.

The rearrangement joins TRBV11-2 to TRBJ2-3; 12 bases fit TRBD2. Trimming removed 1 base from V and 2 bases from J; junction bases left unmatched: 4. Germline CDR1 and CDR2: SGHAT and FQNNGV. The CDR3 has 17 amino acids. For the CDR3, the DNA is TGTGCCAGCAGCTTAGGGACTAGCGGGGCATACACAGATACGCAGTATTTT. Protein product: CASSLGTSGAYTDTQYF.

This clonotype came up a few times. The chain couples TRBV29-1 to TRBJ2-3, with no clear D. The germline V gene has CDR1 SQVTM and CDR2 ANQGSEA. The CDR3 length is 13 residues. The V and J ends lost 5 bases and 2 bases respectively, with 11 bases between them. As DNA, the CDR3 is TGCAGCGTTCAGCAGCGACTCACAGATACGCAGTATTTT. Its translation is CSVQQRLTDTQYF.

CDR3 DNA sequence: TGTGCCTGGAGTGTCGGGAGGGGGGCAGCTGGCTACACCTTC. This codes for CAWSVGRGAAGYTF. This sequence joins TRBV30 and TRBJ1-2; possibly TRBD1 for D (6 bases). This CDR3 is built from 14 residues. V lost 0 bases and J lost 7, with 15 bases in between. CDR1 is GTSNPN and CDR2 is SVGIG in the germline V gene (reference sequence).

The rearrangement links TRBV20-1 to TRBJ2-1, with D possibly matching TRBD1 (5 bases). The CDR3 length is 14 residues. Trimming took 6 bases from V and 0 from J, leaving 12 bases between them. Germline lookup yields CDR1 DFQATT and CDR2 SNEGSKA (reference sequence). CDR3 coding DNA: TGCAGTGCCAGGAACAGGTTCTCCTACAATGAGCAGTTCTTC. The encoded protein is CSARNRFSYNEQFF.

There are many counts of this clonotype. This chain connects TRBV28 to TRBJ2-7; possibly TRBD1 for D (6 bases). Trimming cost V 6 bases and J 6 bases, with 18 bases left between them. Germline values: CDR1 MDHEN, CDR2 SYDVKM. CDR3 length: 14 amino acids. CDR3 amino acids: CASSTGSRSGEQYF. In DNA, the CDR3 is TGTGCCAGCAGCACAGGGTCTCGTTCTGGCGAGCAGTACTTC.

Regarding this clonotype: The junction differs from germline at one of its ends, possibly a read error. The chain uses TRBV6-2 or TRBV6-3 and TRBJ1-2, with D possibly being TRBD1 (6 bases). The germline CDR1 and CDR2 sequences are MNHEY and SVGEGT. The CDR3 contains 13 residues. CDR3 loop: CVSSPTGYDGNTF. CDR3 nucleotide sequence: TGTGTCAGCAGTCCTACAGGGTACGATGGCAACACCTTC.

The CDR3, as DNA: TGTGCCATCAGTTCCCCTGCGCGGGGCACTGAAGCTTTCTTT. This sequence encodes CAISSPARGTEAFF. The chain employs TRBV10-3 and TRBJ1-1; D gene unclear. V dropped 5 bases and J dropped 4 bases, with 14 bases sitting between them. The CDR3 covers 14 residues. Per the germline V gene, CDR1 is ENHRY and CDR2 is SYGVKD.

The rearrangement links TRBV7-3 to TRBJ2-3; a possible D gene is TRBD2 (6 bases). The V gene lost 1 base and the J gene lost 3 bases, with 23 bases spanning the gap. Germline V gives CDR1 SGHTA, CDR2 FQGTGA. The CDR3 is 19 residues long. In nucleotides, the CDR3 is TGTGCCAGCAGCTTAAGAGGGGCTTCCAGTAGCGGTATAACAGATACGCAGTATTTT. Protein: CASSLRGASSSGITDTQYF.

V gene TRBV14 combines with J gene TRBJ2-1; D may be TRBD1 (5 bases). Germline V gene data show CDR1 as SGHDN and CDR2 as FVKESK. Trimming took off 4 bases at V and 9 bases at J, with 13 bases between the two ends. This CDR3 region has 13 residues. The CDR3 nucleotides are TGTGCCAGCAGCCGCGAGACAGATGGTGAGCAGTTCTTC. Translating it yields CASSRETDGEQFF.

V usage is TRBV14 and J usage is TRBJ1-4; TRBD1 matches at 10 bases. The CDR3 is 16 amino acids. V dropped 2 bases and J dropped 7; count of bases not matched to a gene: 7. The germline V gene has CDR1 SGHDN and CDR2 FVKESK. CDR3 region: CASSQLPGQGSEKLFF. The CDR3 DNA sequence: TGTGCCAGCAGCCAACTACCGGGACAGGGGAGTGAAAAACTGTTTTTT.

The rearrangement links TRBV3-1 to TRBJ2-3; D unclear. Germline V gives CDR1 LGHDT, CDR2 YNNKEL (reference sequence). The CDR3 covers 13 residues. Deletions cut 1 base from V and 4 bases from J, with 6 bases between. Here the CDR3 reads CASSQGPADTQYF. In DNA form, the CDR3 reads TGTGCCAGCAGCCAAGGCCCAGCAGATACGCAGTATTTT.

V gene TRBV7-2 combines with J gene TRBJ2-5, with 8 nucleotides matching TRBD2. V was pared by 5 bases and J by 7 bases, with 12 bases of the junction left unmatched. From germline, CDR1 is SGHTA and CDR2 FQGNSA. The CDR3 loop spans 15 amino acids. The CDR3 region is CASSRGGGSIGTQYF. In nucleotides, the CDR3 is TGTGCCAGCAGCCGGGGGGGCGGGAGTATTGGGACCCAGTACTTC.

The chain couples TRBV21-1 to TRBJ1-6; the table names TRBD1, a call not compared with the DNA. TRBV21-1 is noted as a pseudogene. The CDR3 consists of 12 residues. The CDR3 nucleotides are TGTGCCAGCAGAACAGGAAATTCACCCCTCCACTTT. It translates to CASRTGNSPLHF.

The chain employs TRBV12-3 or TRBV12-4 and TRBJ1-2, with D maybe TRBD1 (5 bases). The CDR3 has 16 amino acids. Trimming cost V 4 bases and J 3 bases, with 18 bases left between them. Here the CDR3 reads CASSYSGGGAHYGYTF. The CDR3 DNA is TGTGCCAGCAGTTACTCGGGGGGGGGTGCTCACTATGGCTACACCTTC.

The chain recombines TRBV5-1 with TRBJ2-5; the match to TRBD2 covers 10 bases. The germline V gene encodes CDR1 SGHRS and CDR2 YFSETQ. J was trimmed by 11 bases and V by 6 bases; bases with no gene match: 10. This CDR3 contains 13 residues. CDR3 loop: CASTASGSVEQYF. DNA for the CDR3: TGCGCCAGCACGGCTAGCGGGAGCGTTGAGCAGTACTTC.

The CDR3 region has the DNA TGTGCCAGCAACCGACAGGTTCCCTCCTACGAGCAGTACTTC. Translated: CASNRQVPSYEQYF. V usage is TRBV28 and J usage is TRBJ2-7, with a weak D call TRBD1 (6 bases). The V gene lost 7 bases and the J gene lost 0 bases, with 13 bases spanning the gap. Germline-derived CDR1 and CDR2 are MDHEN and SYDVKM. The CDR3 is made up of 14 amino acids.

This clonotype was observed a handful of times. The chain is built from TRBV7-3 and TRBJ2-3; 10 bases line up with TRBD1. J lost 2 bases, V lost 4 bases, and 3 bases had no gene match. The CDR3 covers 15 residues. In germline, CDR1 is SGHTA, CDR2 FQGTGA. CDR3 residues: CASSSGQGTTDTQYF. CDR3 nucleotides: TGTGCCAGCAGCTCGGGACAGGGGACCACAGATACGCAGTATTTT.

This clonotype has a count of ten or more. This chain joins TRBV13 and TRBJ2-5; tentatively, D is TRBD2 (5 bases). Germline CDR1 reads PRHDT; CDR2 reads FYEKMQ (reference sequence). Trimming left V 5 bases short and J 3 bases short, with 13 bases between. The CDR3 is 14 amino acids. CDR3 residues: CASSISGFEETQYF. Written as DNA, the CDR3 is TGTGCCAGCAGCATTTCGGGGTTTGAAGAGACCCAGTACTTC. The full variable domain, completed using reference TRBV13 and TRBJ2-5, is AAGVIQSPRHLIKEKRETATLKCYPIPRHDTVYWYQQGPGQDPQFLISFYEKMQSDKGSIPDRFSAQQFSDYHSELNMSSLELGDSALYFCASSISGFEETQYFGPGTRLLVL.

The rearrangement links TRBV3-1 to TRBJ2-3, with D hard to call. V was cut by 3 bases and J by 0 bases, with 16 bases left in between. Germline V gene lookup returns CDR1 LGHDT and CDR2 YNNKEL (reference sequence). This CDR3 comprises 17 residues. The CDR3 sequence is CASSHRLGGSSTDTQYF. In DNA, the CDR3 is TGTGCCAGCAGCCATCGACTCGGCGGCTCTAGCACAGATACGCAGTATTTT.

This clonotype has more than one count but fewer than ten. The chain links TRBV12-3 or TRBV12-4 to TRBJ2-3, with D possibly being TRBD2 (5 bases). The CDR3 covers 14 residues. The V end was cut by 5 bases, the J end by 4 bases, with 13 bases between. The CDR3 is CASSLSGSADTQYF. The CDR3 nucleotides read TGTGCCAGCAGTCTCAGCGGTTCCGCAGATACGCAGTATTTT.